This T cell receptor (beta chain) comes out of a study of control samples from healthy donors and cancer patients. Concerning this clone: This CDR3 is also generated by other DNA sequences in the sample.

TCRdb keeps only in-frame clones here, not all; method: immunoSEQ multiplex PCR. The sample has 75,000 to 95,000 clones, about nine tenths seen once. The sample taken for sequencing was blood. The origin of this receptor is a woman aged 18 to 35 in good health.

CDR3 in DNA: TGCGCCAGCAGCTTGGACACGACCTACGAGCAGTACTTC. Translating gives CASSLDTTYEQYF. The chain links TRBV5-1 to TRBJ2-7, with no clear D. V lost 0 bases to trimming and J lost 2 bases, with 6 bases between them. Per germline, CDR1 SGHRS and CDR2 YFSETQ. This CDR3 contains 13 residues.